This TCR beta chain was identified during a study of blood T cell repertoires in COVID-19. In this sample, this clone turned up once. Assay: immunoSEQ multiplex PCR; the TCRdb copy retains only in-frame clones and omits some. The data show 130,000 or so clones, with about 89% seen just once and roughly 10% held by the top ten. The specimen sequenced was peripheral blood. The receptor was derived from a woman in her sixties or seventies with COVID-19, enrolled during active disease.

In DNA, the CDR3 is TGTGCCAGCGGTAGCGGGGGAGCCACCGGGGAGCTGTTTTTT. Translated: CASGSGGATGELFF. This rearrangement joins TRBV9 to TRBJ2-2; 9 nucleotides match TRBD2. The CDR3 is 14 residues long. J was trimmed by 4 bases and V by 7 bases; bases with no gene match: 5. The germline gives CDR1 SGDLS, CDR2 YYNGEE.